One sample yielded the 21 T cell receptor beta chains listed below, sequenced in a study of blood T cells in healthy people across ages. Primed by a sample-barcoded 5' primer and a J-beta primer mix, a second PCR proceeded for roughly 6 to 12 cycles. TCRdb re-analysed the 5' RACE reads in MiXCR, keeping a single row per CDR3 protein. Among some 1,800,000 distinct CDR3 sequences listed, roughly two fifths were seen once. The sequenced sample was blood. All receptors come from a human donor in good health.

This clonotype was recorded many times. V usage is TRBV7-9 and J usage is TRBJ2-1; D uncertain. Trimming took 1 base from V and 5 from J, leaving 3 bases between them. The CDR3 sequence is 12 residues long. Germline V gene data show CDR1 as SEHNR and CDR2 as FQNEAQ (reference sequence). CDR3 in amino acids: CASSLGDNEQFF. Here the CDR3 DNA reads TGTGCCAGCAGCTTAGGGGACAATGAGCAGTTCTTC.

The CDR3 DNA sequence: TGCAGTGCTAGAGCTCGGAGAGGGACCTCTGGGGCCAACGTCCTGACTTTC. This codes for CSARARRGTSGANVLTF. The genes are TRBV20-1 and TRBJ2-6; D is possibly TRBD1 or TRBD2 (5 bases each). The CDR3 contains 17 residues. Germline V gives CDR1 DFQATT, CDR2 SNEGSKA (reference sequence). Between the trimmed V and J ends, which lost 1 base and 0 bases, there was a span of 13 bases.

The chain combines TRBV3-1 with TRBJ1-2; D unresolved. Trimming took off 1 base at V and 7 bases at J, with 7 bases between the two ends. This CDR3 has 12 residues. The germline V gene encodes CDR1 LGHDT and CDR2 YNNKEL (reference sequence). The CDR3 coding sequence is TGTGCCAGCAGCCAAGGGCGGTCTGGCTACACCTTC. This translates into CASSQGRSGYTF.

In DNA, the CDR3 is TGTGCCAGCAGCCGGGACTCACCTAGCACAGATACGCAGTATTTT. Translation gives CASSRDSPSTDTQYF. This chain links TRBV6-5 with TRBJ2-3; D possibly corresponds to TRBD2 (6 bases). CDR1 and CDR2 from the germline V gene are MNHEY and SVGAGI. V lost 6 bases to trimming and J lost 0 bases, with 13 bases between them. The CDR3 runs 15 residues.

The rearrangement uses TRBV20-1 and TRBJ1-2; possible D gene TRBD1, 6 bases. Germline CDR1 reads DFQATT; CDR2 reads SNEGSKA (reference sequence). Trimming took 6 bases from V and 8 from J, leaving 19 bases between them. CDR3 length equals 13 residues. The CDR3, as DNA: TGCAGTGCGCCCCCAGGGGCGCTTGGAGGCTACACCTTC. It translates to CSAPPGALGGYTF.

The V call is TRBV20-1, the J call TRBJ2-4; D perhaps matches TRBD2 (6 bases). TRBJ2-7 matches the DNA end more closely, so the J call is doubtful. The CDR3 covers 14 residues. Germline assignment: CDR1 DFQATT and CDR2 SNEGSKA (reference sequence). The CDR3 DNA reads TGCAGTGCTAGAGATCCCGGGGGTGCCGACGAGCAGTACTTC. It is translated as CSARDPGGADEQYF.

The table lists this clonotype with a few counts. CDR3 protein: CASSQDFGGGLDTEAFF. The CDR3 region has the DNA TGTGCCAGCAGCCAAGACTTTGGGGGGGGATTAGACACTGAAGCTTTCTTT. The gene calls are TRBV4-2 and TRBJ1-1; a possible D gene is TRBD1 (5 bases). CDR3 length: 17 amino acids. Deletions cut 0 bases from V and 3 bases from J, with 17 bases between. The germline V gene encodes CDR1 LGHNA and CDR2 YNFKEQ.

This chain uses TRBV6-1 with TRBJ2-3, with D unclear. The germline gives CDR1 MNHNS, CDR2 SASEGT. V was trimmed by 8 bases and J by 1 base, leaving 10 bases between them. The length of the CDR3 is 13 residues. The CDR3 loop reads CASPKVGTDTQYF. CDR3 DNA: TGTGCCAGCCCGAAGGTGGGCACAGATACGCAGTATTTT.

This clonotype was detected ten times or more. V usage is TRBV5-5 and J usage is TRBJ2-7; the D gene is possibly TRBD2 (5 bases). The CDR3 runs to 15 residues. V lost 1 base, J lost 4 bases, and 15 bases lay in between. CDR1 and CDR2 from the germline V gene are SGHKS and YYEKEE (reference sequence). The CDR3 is CASSLTPWESYEQYF. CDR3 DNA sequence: TGTGCCAGCAGCTTGACCCCATGGGAGTCTTACGAGCAGTACTTC.

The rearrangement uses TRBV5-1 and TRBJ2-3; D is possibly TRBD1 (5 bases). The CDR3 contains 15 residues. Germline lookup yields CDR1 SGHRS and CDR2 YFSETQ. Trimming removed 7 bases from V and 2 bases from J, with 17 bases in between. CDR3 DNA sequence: TGCGCCAGCTATGAGGACACAGCAGTCACAGATACGCAGTATTTT. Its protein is CASYEDTAVTDTQYF.

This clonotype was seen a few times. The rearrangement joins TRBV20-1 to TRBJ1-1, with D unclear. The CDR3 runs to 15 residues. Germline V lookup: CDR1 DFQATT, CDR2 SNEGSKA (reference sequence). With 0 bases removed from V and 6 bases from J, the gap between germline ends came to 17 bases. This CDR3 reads CSARDGSGGRPEAFF. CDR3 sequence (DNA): TGCAGTGCTAGAGATGGGTCGGGTGGACGGCCTGAAGCTTTCTTT.

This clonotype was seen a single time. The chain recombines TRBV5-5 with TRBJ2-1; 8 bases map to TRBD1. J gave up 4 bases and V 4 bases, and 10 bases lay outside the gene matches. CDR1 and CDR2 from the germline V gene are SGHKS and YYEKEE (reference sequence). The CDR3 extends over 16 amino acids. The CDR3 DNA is TGTGCCAGCAGCAGCGGACAGGGTTCGGCATACAATGAGCAGTTCTTC. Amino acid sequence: CASSSGQGSAYNEQFF.

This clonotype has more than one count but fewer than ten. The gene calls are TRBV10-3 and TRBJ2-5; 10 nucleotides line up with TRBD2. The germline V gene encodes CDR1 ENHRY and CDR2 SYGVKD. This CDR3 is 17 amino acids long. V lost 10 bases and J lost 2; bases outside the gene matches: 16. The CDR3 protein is CATMSGGATESQETQYF. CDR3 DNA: TGTGCCACCATGAGCGGGGGGGCAACAGAATCTCAAGAGACCCAGTACTTC.

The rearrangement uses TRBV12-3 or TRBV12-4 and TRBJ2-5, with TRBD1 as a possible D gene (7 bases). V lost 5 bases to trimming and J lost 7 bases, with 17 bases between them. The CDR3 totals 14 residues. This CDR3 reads CASSAGGPRGTQYF. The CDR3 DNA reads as TGTGCCAGCAGTGCAGGGGGGCCAAGAGGGACCCAGTACTTC.

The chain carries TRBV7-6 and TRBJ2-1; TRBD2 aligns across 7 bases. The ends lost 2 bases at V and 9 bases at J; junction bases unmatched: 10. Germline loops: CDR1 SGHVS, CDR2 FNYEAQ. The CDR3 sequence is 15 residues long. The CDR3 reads CASSLFLPREGEQFF. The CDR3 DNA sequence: TGTGCCAGCAGCTTATTCCTTCCCAGGGAGGGTGAGCAGTTCTTC.

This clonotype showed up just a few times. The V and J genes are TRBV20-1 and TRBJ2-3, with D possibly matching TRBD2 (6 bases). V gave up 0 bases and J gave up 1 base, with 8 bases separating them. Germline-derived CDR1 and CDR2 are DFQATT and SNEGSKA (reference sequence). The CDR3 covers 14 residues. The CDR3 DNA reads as TGCAGTGCTAGAGAGGAGCGGGGCACAGATACGCAGTATTTT. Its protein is CSAREERGTDTQYF.

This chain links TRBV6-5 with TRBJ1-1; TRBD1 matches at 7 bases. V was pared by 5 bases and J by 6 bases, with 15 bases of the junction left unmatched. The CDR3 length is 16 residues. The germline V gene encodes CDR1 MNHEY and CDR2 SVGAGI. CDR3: CASSRRTGILVAEAFF. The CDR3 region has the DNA TGTGCCAGCAGTCGTCGGACAGGCATCTTAGTCGCTGAAGCTTTCTTT.

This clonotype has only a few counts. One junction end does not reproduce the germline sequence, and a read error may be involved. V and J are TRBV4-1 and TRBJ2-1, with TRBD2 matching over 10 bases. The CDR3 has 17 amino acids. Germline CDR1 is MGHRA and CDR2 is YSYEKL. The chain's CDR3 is CAGSQDPLAGASNEQFF. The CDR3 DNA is TGCGCCGGCAGCCAAGATCCCCTAGCGGGGGCGTCCAATGAGCAGTTCTTC.

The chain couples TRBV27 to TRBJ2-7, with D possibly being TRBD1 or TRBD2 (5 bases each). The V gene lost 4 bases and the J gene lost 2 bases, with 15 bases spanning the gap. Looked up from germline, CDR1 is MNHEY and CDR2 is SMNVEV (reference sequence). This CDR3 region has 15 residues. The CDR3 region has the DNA TGTGCCAGCAGTTATGGGTTGCTGGGGGCCTACGAGCAGTACTTC. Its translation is CASSYGLLGAYEQYF.

The chain's CDR3 is CSAGRGQETQYF. CDR3 nucleotides: TGCAGTGCCGGGAGAGGTCAAGAGACCCAGTACTTC. This chain joins TRBV20-1 and TRBJ2-5; D might be TRBD2 (6 bases). Per the germline V gene, CDR1 is DFQATT and CDR2 is SNEGSKA (reference sequence). The CDR3 has 12 residues. The V gene lost 6 bases and the J gene lost 2 bases, with 10 bases spanning the gap.

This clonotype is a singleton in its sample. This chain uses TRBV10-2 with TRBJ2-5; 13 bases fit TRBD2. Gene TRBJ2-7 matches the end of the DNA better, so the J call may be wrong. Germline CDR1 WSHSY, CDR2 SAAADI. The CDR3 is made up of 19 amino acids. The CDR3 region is CASSDPLRLAGGLSYEQYF. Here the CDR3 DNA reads TGCGCCAGCAGTGACCCCTTACGACTAGCGGGGGGTCTCTCCTACGAGCAGTACTTC.